The source of this T cell receptor beta chain is a study of blood T cells in healthy people across ages. Study as a whole: Per two T cells, about one barcoded beta molecule was captured through template switching.

The V gene lost 0 bases and the J gene lost 1 base, with 15 bases spanning the gap. CDR3 length equals 17 residues. Per the germline V gene, CDR1 is MGHRA and CDR2 is YSYEKL. With respect to this clonotype: Its cognate antigen is unknown.

Using a J-beta primer mix together with a sample-barcoded 5' primer, a second PCR was run for about 6 to 11 cycles. TCRdb reprocessed the 5' RACE reads via MiXCR and lists one record per CDR3 protein. Of about 600,000 distinct CDR3 sequences listed, around half are singletons. Study-level findings and limits: Strongly correlated with naive T cell percentage was TCR beta diversity. While age rose, TCR beta diversity per million T cells dropped in a roughly linear way. There were more naive CD4+ cells and higher diversity in long-lived donors than in aged donors.

The sequenced sample consisted of blood. This chain links TRBV4-1 with TRBJ1-2, with a possible D match to TRBD1 (5 bases). This clonotype was obtained from an elderly man in good health. This CDR3 reads CASSQEYSGQINYGYTF. The CDR3 DNA follows: TGCGCCAGCAGCCAAGAATATTCGGGGCAGATTAACTATGGCTACACCTTC.